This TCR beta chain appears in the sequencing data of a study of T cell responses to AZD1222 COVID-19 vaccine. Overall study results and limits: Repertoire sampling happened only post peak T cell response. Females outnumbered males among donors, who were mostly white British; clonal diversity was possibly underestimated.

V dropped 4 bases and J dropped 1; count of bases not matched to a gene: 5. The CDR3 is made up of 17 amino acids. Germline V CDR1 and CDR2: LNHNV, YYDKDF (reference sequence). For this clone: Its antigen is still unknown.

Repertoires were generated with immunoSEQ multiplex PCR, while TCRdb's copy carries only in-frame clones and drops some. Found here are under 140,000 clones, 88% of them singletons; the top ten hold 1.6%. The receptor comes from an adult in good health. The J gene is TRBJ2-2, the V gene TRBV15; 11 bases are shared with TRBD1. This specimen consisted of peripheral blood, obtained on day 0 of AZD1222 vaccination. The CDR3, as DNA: TGTGCCACCAGCAACGGACAGGGGGCCGTGAACACCGGGGAGCTGTTTTTT. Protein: CATSNGQGAVNTGELFF.